The 27 T cell receptor beta chains below were found in one sample sequenced in a study of high-grade serous ovarian cancer treatment subgroups. Repertoires were generated with immunoSEQ multiplex PCR, while TCRdb's copy carries only in-frame clones and drops some. Here the sample spans around 30,000 clones, around 84% being singletons. The tumor samples were collected prior to definitive surgery or chemotherapy. The sample comprised tumor tissue. The source is a human donor with high-grade serous ovarian cancer.

This clone was observed once. The CDR3 protein is CASSSTAPTSAFYNEQFF. As DNA, the CDR3 is TGTGCCAGCAGCTCAACCGCCCCCACTAGCGCGTTCTACAATGAGCAGTTCTTC. The chain joins TRBV11-2 to TRBJ2-1, with 7 positions matching TRBD2. V gave up 4 bases and J gave up 3 bases; unmatched junction bases: 15. CDR1 is SGHAT and CDR2 is FQNNGV in the germline V gene. The CDR3 runs to 18 residues.

The V gene is TRBV28, the J gene TRBJ2-3; 13 nucleotides match TRBD2. The junction had 5 bases not matched to a gene; V was cut back by 2 bases and J by 3 bases. The CDR3 loop spans 17 amino acids. In germline, CDR1 is MDHEN, CDR2 SYDVKM. The DNA for the CDR3 is TGTGCCAGCAGTTTAGGACTAGCGGGAGCGGCGACAGATACGCAGTATTTT. Its protein is CASSLGLAGAATDTQYF.

J is TRBJ2-5 and V is TRBV5-4; possible D gene TRBD1, 6 bases. V lost 1 base to trimming and J lost 5 bases, with 15 bases between them. The CDR3 spans 15 residues. The germline CDR1 and CDR2 sequences are SGHNT and YYREEE (reference sequence). CDR3 nucleotides: TGTGCCAGCAGCTTGACCAGGGGTTCCGTGGAGACCCAGTACTTC. Translated: CASSLTRGSVETQYF.

The chain is built from TRBV7-8 and TRBJ2-5; no clear D gene. The V gene lost 5 bases and the J gene lost 4 bases, with 14 bases spanning the gap. The germline gives CDR1 SGHVS, CDR2 FQNEAQ. The CDR3 runs to 14 residues. The CDR3 DNA follows: TGTGCCAGCAGCCAGAGGCTGGGGATAGAGACCCAGTACTTC. Its translation is CASSQRLGIETQYF. The entire variable domain, with the rest obtained from reference TRBV7-8 and TRBJ2-5, is as follows: GAGVSQSPRYKVAKRGQDVALRCDPISGHVSLFWYQQALGQGPEFLTYFQNEAQLDKSGLPSDRFFAERPEGSVSTLKIQRTQQEDSAVYLCASSQRLGIETQYFGPGTRLLVL.

V gene TRBV6-4 combines with J gene TRBJ2-2, with a weak D call TRBD2 (5 bases). Between the trimmed V and J ends, which lost 0 bases and 3 bases, there was a span of 5 bases. Germline V gene sequence: CDR1 MRHNA, CDR2 SNTAGT. The CDR3 totals 14 residues. Here the CDR3 DNA reads TGTGCCAGCAGTGACTCTAGCGACACCGGGGAGCTGTTTTTT. It encodes CASSDSSDTGELFF.

CDR3 sequence: CASSPPGQGIRTNEKLFF. CDR3 DNA: TGTGCCAGCAGCCCCCCGGGACAGGGGATAAGAACTAATGAAAAACTGTTTTTT. V usage is TRBV7-2 and J usage is TRBJ1-4; 10 nucleotides align to TRBD1. The CDR3 is made up of 18 amino acids. Germline lookup yields CDR1 SGHTA and CDR2 FQGNSA. Losses at the gene ends were 5 bases for V and 1 base for J; bases not matched to a gene: 10.

V gene TRBV21-1 combines with J gene TRBJ1-2; TRBD1 reflects the table's D call only, with no check against the DNA. TRBV21-1 is a documented pseudogene. This CDR3 has 13 amino acids. CDR3: CASSKNRAYGYTF. The CDR3 DNA is TGTGCCAGCAGCAAAAACAGGGCCTATGGCTACACCTTC.

V and J are TRBV6-1 and TRBJ1-2; D gene unclear. CDR3 length equals 14 residues. V gave up 11 bases and J gave up 6 bases, with 22 bases separating them. The germline V gene has CDR1 MNHNS and CDR2 SASEGT. The CDR3: CAVTPTGLRDGYTF. CDR3 bases: TGTGCCGTTACCCCAACGGGTCTAAGGGATGGCTACACCTTC.

Details on this clone: At one of its ends the junction is not consistent with the germline gene, which may arise from a read error. The chain couples TRBV7-7 to TRBJ2-2; TRBD2 matches at 9 bases. Germline loops: CDR1 SSHAT, CDR2 FNYEAQ (reference sequence). There are 16 residues in the CDR3. This CDR3 reads CASSLASGVTTGELFF. The CDR3 nucleotides are TGTGCTAGCAGCTTAGCTAGCGGGGTTACCACCGGGGAGCTGTTTTTT.

The chain couples TRBV2 to TRBJ1-4; the D gene is possibly TRBD1 (5 bases). The CDR3 consists of 13 residues. The germline V and J ends were trimmed by 4 bases and 4 bases, with 7 bases remaining between them. Germline V gives CDR1 SNHLY, CDR2 FYNNEI. The CDR3: CASSADSNEKLFF. In DNA, the CDR3 is TGTGCCAGCAGTGCCGACAGTAATGAAAAACTGTTTTTT.

V usage is TRBV7-6 and J usage is TRBJ2-3; D is unclear. This CDR3 comprises 13 residues. Per the germline V gene, CDR1 is SGHVS and CDR2 is FNYEAQ. V was clipped by 2 bases and J by 0 bases, with 3 bases between them. The CDR3 region is CASSLLSTDTQYF. The CDR3 DNA is TGTGCCAGCAGCTTATTAAGCACAGATACGCAGTATTTT.

The V gene is TRBV19, the J gene TRBJ2-7; 7 nucleotides match TRBD2. The J segment lost 0 bases and the V segment lost 3 bases, leaving 5 bases of the junction unmatched. This CDR3 region has 15 residues. Germline CDR1 LNHDA, CDR2 SQIVND (reference sequence). The CDR3 is CASSIREAGSYEQYF. As DNA, the CDR3 is TGTGCCAGTAGTATTCGGGAGGCAGGCTCCTACGAGCAGTACTTC. Based on the CDR3 plus reference TRBV19 and TRBJ2-7, the full variable domain is DGGITQSPKYLFRKEGQNVTLSCEQNLNHDAMYWYRQDPGQGLRLIYYSQIVNDFQKGDIAEGYSVSREKKESFPLTVTSAQKNPTAFYLCASSIREAGSYEQYFGPGTRLTVT.

The chain combines TRBV11-2 with TRBJ2-3; 11 nucleotides match TRBD2. Unmatched junction bases numbered 6, after V lost 2 bases and J lost 5 bases. This CDR3 has 16 residues. Germline loops: CDR1 SGHAT, CDR2 FQNNGV. This chain's CDR3 is CASSLTSGRGIDTQYF. As DNA, the CDR3 is TGTGCCAGCAGCTTAACTAGCGGGAGAGGAATAGATACGCAGTATTTT.

The gene calls are TRBV30 and TRBJ2-7; D unclear. Trimming pared 4 bases from V and 9 bases from J, leaving 19 bases between. In germline, CDR1 is GTSNPN, CDR2 SVGIG (reference sequence). This CDR3 is 13 amino acids long. CDR3 sequence reads: CAWTPAGPRGQYF. CDR3 bases: TGTGCCTGGACTCCGGCAGGCCCTCGTGGGCAGTACTTC.

The V and J genes are TRBV7-9 and TRBJ2-4, with 9 nucleotides matching TRBD1. Germline assignment: CDR1 SEHNR and CDR2 FQNEAQ (reference sequence). The CDR3 length is 15 residues. The ends lost 5 bases at V and 2 bases at J; junction bases unmatched: 4. Here the CDR3 DNA reads TGTGCCAGCAGCCCCCACAGGGGGCCCAAAAACATTCAGTACTTC. Its translation is CASSPHRGPKNIQYF.

V is TRBV5-5 and J is TRBJ2-2, with 7 bases lining up with TRBD1. CDR1 is SGHKS, CDR2 YYEKEE, per germline (reference sequence). V shed 0 bases and J 0 bases; nucleotides not matched to a gene: 2. The CDR3 loop spans 16 amino acids. The CDR3 region is CASSLVGTANTGELFF. The CDR3, as DNA: TGTGCCAGCAGCTTGGTGGGGACAGCGAACACCGGGGAGCTGTTTTTT.

The chain links TRBV28 to TRBJ2-5; 8 bases agree with TRBD2. Trimming took 6 bases from V and 5 from J; bases not matched to a gene: 8. Germline assignment: CDR1 MDHEN and CDR2 SYDVKM. This CDR3 has 14 residues. For the CDR3, the DNA is TGTGCCAGCAGCCCGGGGGGGCGTCAGGAGACCCAGTACTTC. Protein: CASSPGGRQETQYF.

The rearrangement uses TRBV19 and TRBJ2-7; 8 nucleotides align to TRBD2. After removal of 0 bases from V and 5 bases from J, the junction contained 6 bases not matched to a gene. This CDR3 spans 15 amino acids. The germline V gene encodes CDR1 LNHDA and CDR2 SQIVND (reference sequence). Here the CDR3 reads CASSIDGRASNEQYF. The CDR3 DNA is TGTGCCAGTAGTATAGACGGGAGGGCCTCAAACGAGCAGTACTTC.

The chain combines TRBV28 with TRBJ1-3; no clear D. Germline CDR1 MDHEN, CDR2 SYDVKM. This CDR3 spans 15 amino acids. The germline V and J ends were trimmed by 2 bases and 2 bases, with 10 bases remaining between them. The CDR3 protein is CASSLSASPGNTIYF. CDR3 bases: TGTGCCAGCAGTTTAAGCGCCAGTCCTGGAAACACCATATATTTT.

CDR3 nucleotides: TGTGCCAGCAGTGACCCGGGACAGCCCTTCTATGGCTACACCTTC. This sequence encodes CASSDPGQPFYGYTF. The chain couples TRBV25-1 to TRBJ1-2; 7 bases are shared with TRBD1. Germline CDR1 reads MGHDK; CDR2 reads SYGVNS. Trimming cost V 3 bases and J 4 bases; bases outside gene matches: 8. The CDR3 totals 15 residues.

As concerns this clone: Germline and junction disagree at one end, which may indicate a read error. This CDR3 is also generated by other DNA sequences in the sample. This chain uses TRBV11-1 with TRBJ1-1; maybe TRBD1 (5 bases). The CDR3 has 16 residues. Germline V CDR1 and CDR2: SGHAT, FQDESV (reference sequence). The CDR3 DNA sequence: TGTGCCAGCAGCCCGGTGGCAGGGCGCGGGTACACGGAAGCTTTCTTT. Its protein product is CASSPVAGRGYTEAFF.

The CDR3 DNA reads TGCGCCAGCAGCTCGAGTCCAACGAGCGGCACAGATACGCAGTATTTT. Translating it yields CASSSSPTSGTDTQYF. The rearrangement joins TRBV5-1 to TRBJ2-3; D gene unclear. The CDR3 has 16 amino acids. The germline CDR1 and CDR2 sequences are SGHRS and YFSETQ. Trimming shortened V by 3 bases and J by 1 base, and 15 bases separated the two germline ends.

J is TRBJ2-1 and V is TRBV7-9, with D uncertain. V was clipped by 3 bases and J by 1 base, with 10 bases between them. This CDR3 has 15 amino acids. Germline V gene data show CDR1 as SEHNR and CDR2 as FQNEAQ (reference sequence). CDR3 sequence (DNA): TGTGCCAGCAGCTTCGACCCGGGTTCCTACAATGAGCAGTTCTTC. It encodes CASSFDPGSYNEQFF.

The chain uses TRBV5-1 and TRBJ2-7, with D maybe TRBD1 (8 bases). Germline CDR1 SGHRS, CDR2 YFSETQ. Trimming cost V 0 bases and J 6 bases, with 19 bases left between them. The CDR3 has 16 amino acids. The CDR3 protein is CASSLVGGTGVGEQYF. The CDR3 region has the DNA TGCGCCAGCAGCTTGGTGGGGGGGACAGGCGTTGGCGAGCAGTACTTC.

This chain connects TRBV4-2 to TRBJ2-7; tentatively, D is TRBD1 (5 bases). The germline V gene has CDR1 LGHNA and CDR2 YNFKEQ. Trimming cost V 1 base and J 2 bases, with 15 bases left between them. CDR3 length equals 16 residues. CDR3 sequence reads: CASSQVTATAPYEQYF. CDR3 bases: TGTGCCAGCAGCCAAGTGACCGCGACAGCGCCCTACGAGCAGTACTTC.

This chain links TRBV29-1 with TRBJ2-2, with D perhaps TRBD1 or TRBD2 (5 bases each). The CDR3 spans 15 residues. Germline V CDR1 and CDR2: SQVTM, ANQGSEA. The germline V and J ends were trimmed by 1 base and 0 bases, with 9 bases remaining between them. CDR3 DNA sequence: TGCAGCGTTGAAGCAAGAGGGGCGAACACCGGGGAGCTGTTTTTT. Translating gives CSVEARGANTGELFF.

This chain joins TRBV11-2 and TRBJ1-2; D uncertain. The CDR3 runs to 16 residues. Trimming shortened V by 5 bases and J by 4 bases, and 20 bases separated the two germline ends. Germline V gives CDR1 SGHAT, CDR2 FQNNGV. CDR3 nucleotides: TGTGCCAGCAGCCCCTCGTCCGGTCAGGACGGCTATGGCTACACCTTC. Amino acids: CASSPSSGQDGYGYTF.